This T cell receptor beta chain came from a study of metastatic and nonmetastatic thyroid tumors. About the study: Comparative analysis of repertoires was undertaken across blood and tumor or nodule tissue obtained from malignant and benign thyroid patients. Study-wide results and caveats: Compared with benign nodules, malignant thyroid tumors were reported to have significantly higher TCR beta diversity in both blood and tumor.

Trimming pared 6 bases from V and 0 bases from J, leaving 15 bases between. The length of the CDR3 is 15 residues. Germline V CDR1 and CDR2: SGHAT, FQNNGV. Patients underwent thyroid surgery, and none had received any treatment before it. Concerning this clone: The antigen is not known.

TCRdb reassembled clones from the PCR reads with MiXCR. The data contain about 3,500 clones, about a third of them seen just once; the ten biggest clones take up around 20%. Sequences were obtained from adjacent normal tissue. The chain has TRBV11-2 and TRBJ2-7; D uncertain. The clonotype originates from a female donor with papillary thyroid cancer or a benign thyroid nodule (not recorded which). Some clones in this sample may be carry-over from other donors' samples. The CDR3 reads CASSSFQLSSYEQYF. CDR3 in DNA: TGTGCCAGCAGTTCATTCCAGCTCAGCTCCTACGAGCAGTACTTC.